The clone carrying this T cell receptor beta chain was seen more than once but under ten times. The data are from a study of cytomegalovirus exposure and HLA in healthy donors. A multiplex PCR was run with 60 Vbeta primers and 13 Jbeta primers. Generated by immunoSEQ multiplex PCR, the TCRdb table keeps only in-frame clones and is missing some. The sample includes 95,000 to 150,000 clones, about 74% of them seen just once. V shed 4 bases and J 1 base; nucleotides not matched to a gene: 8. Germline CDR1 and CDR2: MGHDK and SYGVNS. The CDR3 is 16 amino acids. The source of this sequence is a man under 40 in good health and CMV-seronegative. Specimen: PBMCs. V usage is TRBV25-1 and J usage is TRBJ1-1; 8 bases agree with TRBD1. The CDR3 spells CASSVVAGTGNTEAFF. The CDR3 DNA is TGTGCCAGCAGTGTGGTGGCCGGGACAGGGAACACTGAAGCTTTCTTT.